The entry that follows covers one T cell receptor beta chain sequence. Its antigen remains unidentified. The time point is: persistent/refractory GD, antithyroid drugs over 5 years with positive TRAb. RNA isolated from PBMCs was used to make the TCR library. This entry is derived from a study of regulatory T cells in long-lasting Graves disease. Through Arm-PCR of CDR3 regions and iRepertoire HTBI primers, TCR beta libraries were built. In TCRdb, the multiplex PCR reads were re-called with MiXCR into one record per CDR3 protein. The table has 350,000 to 450,000 distinct CDR3 sequences, less than 25% seen once. The study, taken as a whole, reports: Relative to new patients (approximately 1,000), persistent patients exhibited greater sharing of public clonotypes (around 2,500).

The CDR3 contains 12 residues. V lost 2 bases, J lost 9 bases, and 8 bases lay in between. Germline lookup yields CDR1 SNHLY and CDR2 FYNNEI. The TCR originated in a female donor with Graves disease. Sequenced here: peripheral blood mononuclear cells (PBMCs), sampled when the disease was refractory, from a patient treated with antithyroid drugs. The chain combines TRBV2 with TRBJ2-1; D gene uncertain. The CDR3 is CASSELASEQFF. In nucleotides, the CDR3 is TGTGCCAGCAGTGAACTCGCGAGTGAGCAGTTCTTC.